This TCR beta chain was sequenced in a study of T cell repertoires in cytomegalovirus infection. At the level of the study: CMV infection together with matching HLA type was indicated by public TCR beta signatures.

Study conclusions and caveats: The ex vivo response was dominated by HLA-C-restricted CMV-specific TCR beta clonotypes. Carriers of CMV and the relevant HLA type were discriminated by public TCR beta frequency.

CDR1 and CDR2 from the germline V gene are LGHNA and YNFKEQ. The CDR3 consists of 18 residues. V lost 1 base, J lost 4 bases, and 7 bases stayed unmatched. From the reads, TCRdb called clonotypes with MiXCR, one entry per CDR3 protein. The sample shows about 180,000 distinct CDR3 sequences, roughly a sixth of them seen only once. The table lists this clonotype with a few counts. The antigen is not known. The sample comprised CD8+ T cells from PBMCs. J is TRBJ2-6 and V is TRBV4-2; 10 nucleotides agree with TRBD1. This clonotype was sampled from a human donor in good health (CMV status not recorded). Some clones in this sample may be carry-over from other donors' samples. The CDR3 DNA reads TGTGCCAGCAGCCAAGGGACAGGGGGTAAATCCGGGGCCAACGTCCTGACTTTC. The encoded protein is CASSQGTGGKSGANVLTF.